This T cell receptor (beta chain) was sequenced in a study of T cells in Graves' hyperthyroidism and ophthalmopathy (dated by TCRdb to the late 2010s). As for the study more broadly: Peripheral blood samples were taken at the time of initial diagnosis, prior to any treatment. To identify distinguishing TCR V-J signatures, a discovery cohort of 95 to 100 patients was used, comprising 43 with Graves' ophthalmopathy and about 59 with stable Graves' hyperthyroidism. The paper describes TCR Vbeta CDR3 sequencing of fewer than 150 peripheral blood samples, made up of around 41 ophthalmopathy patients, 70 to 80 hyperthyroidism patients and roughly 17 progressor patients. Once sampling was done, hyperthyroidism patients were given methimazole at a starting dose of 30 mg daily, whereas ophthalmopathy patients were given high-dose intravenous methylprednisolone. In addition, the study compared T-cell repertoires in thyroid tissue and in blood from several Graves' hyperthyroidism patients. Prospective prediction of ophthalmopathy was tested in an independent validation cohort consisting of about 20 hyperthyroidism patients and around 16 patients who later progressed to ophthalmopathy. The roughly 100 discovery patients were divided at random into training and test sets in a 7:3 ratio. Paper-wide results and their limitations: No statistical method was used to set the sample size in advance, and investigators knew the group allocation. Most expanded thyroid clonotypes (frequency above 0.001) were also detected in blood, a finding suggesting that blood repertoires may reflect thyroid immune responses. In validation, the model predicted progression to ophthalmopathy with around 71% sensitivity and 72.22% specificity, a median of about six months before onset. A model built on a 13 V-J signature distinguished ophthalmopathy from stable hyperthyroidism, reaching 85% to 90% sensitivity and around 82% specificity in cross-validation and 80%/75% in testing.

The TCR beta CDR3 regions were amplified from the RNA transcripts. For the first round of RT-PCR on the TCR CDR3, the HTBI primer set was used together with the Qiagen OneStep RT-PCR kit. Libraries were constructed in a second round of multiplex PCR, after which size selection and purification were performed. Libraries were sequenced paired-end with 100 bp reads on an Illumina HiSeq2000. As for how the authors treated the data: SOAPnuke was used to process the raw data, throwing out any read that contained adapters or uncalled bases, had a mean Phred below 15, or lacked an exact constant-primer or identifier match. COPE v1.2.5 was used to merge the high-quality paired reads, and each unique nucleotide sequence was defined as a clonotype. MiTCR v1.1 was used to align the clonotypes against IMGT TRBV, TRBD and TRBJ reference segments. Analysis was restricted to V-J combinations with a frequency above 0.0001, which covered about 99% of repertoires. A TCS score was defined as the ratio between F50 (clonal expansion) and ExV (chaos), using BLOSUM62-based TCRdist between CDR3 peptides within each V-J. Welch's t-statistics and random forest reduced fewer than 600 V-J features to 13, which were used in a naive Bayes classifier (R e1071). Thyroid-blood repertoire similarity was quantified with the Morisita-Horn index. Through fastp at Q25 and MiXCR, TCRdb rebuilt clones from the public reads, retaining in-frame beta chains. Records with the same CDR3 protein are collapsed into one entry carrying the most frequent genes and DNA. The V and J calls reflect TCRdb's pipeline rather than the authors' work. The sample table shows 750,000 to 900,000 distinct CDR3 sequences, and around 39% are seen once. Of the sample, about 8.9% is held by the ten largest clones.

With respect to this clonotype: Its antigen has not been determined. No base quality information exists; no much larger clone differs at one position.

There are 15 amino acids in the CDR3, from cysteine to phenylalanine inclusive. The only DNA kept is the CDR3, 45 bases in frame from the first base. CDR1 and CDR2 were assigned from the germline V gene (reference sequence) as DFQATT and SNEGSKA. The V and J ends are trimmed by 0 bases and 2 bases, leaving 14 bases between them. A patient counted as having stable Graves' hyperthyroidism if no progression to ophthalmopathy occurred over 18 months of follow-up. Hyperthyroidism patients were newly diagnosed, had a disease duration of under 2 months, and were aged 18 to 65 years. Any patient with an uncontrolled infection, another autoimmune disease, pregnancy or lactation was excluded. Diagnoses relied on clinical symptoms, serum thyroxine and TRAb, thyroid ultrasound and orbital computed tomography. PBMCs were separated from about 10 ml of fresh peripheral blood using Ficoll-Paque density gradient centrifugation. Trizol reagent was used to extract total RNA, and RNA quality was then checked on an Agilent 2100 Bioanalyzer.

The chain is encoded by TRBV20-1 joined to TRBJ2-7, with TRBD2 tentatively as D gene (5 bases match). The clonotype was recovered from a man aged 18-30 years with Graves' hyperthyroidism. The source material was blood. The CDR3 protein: CSARDFGEIAYEQYF. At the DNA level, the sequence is TGCAGTGCTAGAGACTTCGGGGAGATCGCCTACGAGCAGTACTTC.